The T cell receptor beta chain described here comes from a study of beta chain features in type 1 diabetes. Turning to the study itself: Fewer than 110 million sorted cells were examined across all samples.

Germline V gives CDR1 MNHEY, CDR2 SVGAGI. This CDR3 region has 13 residues. Overall study findings and caveats: Within the patient group, naive, central memory and Treg TCRB repertoires appeared more similar to each other than within healthy donors. In every one of the four CD4+ subsets, TCRB CDR3s were moderately but significantly shorter in Type 1 diabetes patients.

Notes on this clone: Its target is unknown.

Sorting that relied on CD45RO/CCR7/CD25/CD127/CD95/CD27 yielded CD4+ naive, central memory, regulatory and stem cell-like memory cells. Expressed TCRB transcripts were sequenced, since all the RNA that had been isolated was reverse transcribed. Method: immunoSEQ multiplex PCR; TCRdb's copy keeps in-frame clones and lacks some. The table lists tens of thousands of clones, around three fifths of them singletons. Specimen: Tregs from blood. The sequence derives from a woman under 30 in good health. This chain connects TRBV6-5 to TRBJ2-5; possible D gene TRBD2, 7 bases. The DNA end lines up better with TRBJ2-7; the J call may be wrong. The CDR3, as DNA: TGTGCCCGAGGGGGGGGCACGGCGGGCGAGCAGTACTTC. This sequence encodes CARGGGTAGEQYF.